These 25 T cell receptor beta chains originate from one sample sequenced in a study of T-cell memory formation after mild COVID-19. MiXCR was run by TCRdb on the 5' RACE reads, yielding one entry per CDR3 protein. The data contain 55,000 to 75,000 distinct CDR3 sequences, 28% of them singletons. The sequenced material came from PBMCs or a T cell subset sorted from them (not recorded which). Receptors were obtained from a man between 18 and 35 years old who had mild COVID-19 (a few samples of this study predate the infection). Cell type and time point are not known.

The chain has TRBV27 and TRBJ2-5; TRBD2 might be the D (6 bases). V lost 3 bases and J 0 bases, leaving 14 bases between the germline ends. This CDR3 has 16 amino acids. CDR1 and CDR2 from the germline V gene are MNHEY and SMNVEV (reference sequence). The CDR3 spells CASSFGGGRYQETQYF. CDR3 bases: TGTGCCAGCAGTTTTGGGGGAGGAAGGTACCAAGAGACCCAGTACTTC.

This clonotype occurred many times. V gene TRBV20-1 combines with J gene TRBJ2-1; a possible D gene is TRBD2 (6 bases). Germline V lookup: CDR1 DFQATT, CDR2 SNEGSKA (reference sequence). V gave up 0 bases and J gave up 2 bases, with 11 bases separating them. This CDR3 is 15 amino acids long. The CDR3 spells CSARDLAGPYNEQFF. DNA of the CDR3: TGCAGTGCTAGAGATTTGGCGGGGCCCTACAATGAGCAGTTCTTC.

The chain links TRBV3-1 to TRBJ2-1, with D perhaps matching TRBD2 (6 bases). Germline loops: CDR1 LGHDT, CDR2 YNNKEL (reference sequence). V was cut by 1 base and J by 7 bases, with 17 bases left in between. CDR3 length: 16 amino acids. Here the CDR3 reads CASSQVYHSGVNEQFF. The DNA for the CDR3 is TGTGCCAGCAGCCAAGTTTACCATTCGGGGGTAAATGAGCAGTTCTTC.

This clonotype has a handful of counts. J is TRBJ2-4 and V is TRBV12-3 or TRBV12-4; 9 positions agree with TRBD2. This CDR3 spans 18 amino acids. V was pared by 5 bases and J by 0 bases, with 11 bases of the junction left unmatched. The CDR3 here is CASSGYGGGGVAKNIQYF. In DNA, the CDR3 is TGTGCCAGCAGTGGGTATGGCGGGGGGGGAGTAGCCAAAAACATTCAGTACTTC.

This clonotype was seen more than once but under ten times. The rearrangement joins TRBV12-3 or TRBV12-4 to TRBJ2-5; the D is unclear. V lost 0 bases, J lost 2 bases, and 4 bases lay in between. The CDR3 runs to 13 residues. The CDR3 DNA follows: TGTGCCAGCAGTTTAGCGGTTCAAGAGACCCAGTACTTC. Translating it yields CASSLAVQETQYF.

This clonotype showed up just a few times. The CDR3 coding sequence is TGTGCCAGCAGCTCGACAGGTCCCGAGCAGTTCTTC. Translating it yields CASSSTGPEQFF. The V call is TRBV5-4, the J call TRBJ2-1; the D gene is possibly TRBD1 (6 bases). V lost 3 bases to trimming and J lost 10 bases, with 11 bases between them. This CDR3 contains 12 residues. CDR1 SGHNT and CDR2 YYREEE come from the germline V gene (reference sequence).

This clonotype was counted only a few times. The genes are TRBV7-6 and TRBJ2-3; D may be TRBD1 (6 bases). Germline V gene sequence: CDR1 SGHVS, CDR2 FNYEAQ. V dropped 2 bases and J dropped 2 bases, with 14 bases sitting between them. The CDR3 totals 16 residues. This CDR3 reads CASSLLGARPTDTQYF. CDR3 nucleotide sequence: TGTGCCAGCAGCTTATTGGGGGCTCGACCCACAGATACGCAGTATTTT.

The sample holds a few counts of this clonotype. The J gene is TRBJ2-1, the V gene TRBV7-3, with D perhaps being TRBD1 or TRBD2 (6 bases each). Germline-derived CDR1 and CDR2 are SGHTA and FQGTGA. The CDR3 runs 14 residues. The V and J ends lost 1 base and 7 bases respectively, with 11 bases between them. CDR3 sequence (DNA): TGTGCCAGCAGCTTAATAGGGGGGTTGAATGAGCAGTTCTTC. This gives the protein CASSLIGGLNEQFF.

J is TRBJ2-7 and V is TRBV18; D may be TRBD1 (6 bases). There are 14 residues in the CDR3. Trimming cost V 6 bases and J 6 bases, with 18 bases left between them. The germline V gene encodes CDR1 KGHSH and CDR2 LQKENI. The CDR3 sequence is CASSGRDEGVEQYF. In DNA, the CDR3 is TGTGCCAGCTCGGGTAGGGACGAGGGGGTCGAGCAGTACTTC.

This chain connects TRBV12-3 or TRBV12-4 to TRBJ2-3; 9 nucleotides agree with TRBD2. The V gene end was trimmed by 1 base and the J gene end by 6 bases; junction bases not matched to a gene: 5. CDR3 length: 15 residues. CDR3 in DNA: TGTGCCAGCAGTTTAGATACTCTAGCGGGGGATACGCAGTATTTT. As protein: CASSLDTLAGDTQYF.

This clonotype has just one count. The rearrangement joins TRBV27 to TRBJ2-1; no firm D call. CDR3 length: 11 amino acids. V lost 3 bases and J lost 10, with 7 bases in between. Germline V gene data show CDR1 as MNHEY and CDR2 as SMNVEV (reference sequence). The CDR3 DNA sequence: TGTGCCAGCAGTTTCAGTAGGGAGCAGTTCTTC. Amino acids: CASSFSREQFF.

A few counts support this clonotype. This chain connects TRBV12-3 or TRBV12-4 to TRBJ1-2; TRBD1 matches 10 bases. Trimming took 5 bases from V and 4 from J; bases not matched to a gene: 13. CDR3 length: 17 amino acids. CDR3 protein: CASSTDPVGQGTYGYTF. The CDR3 nucleotides read TGTGCCAGCAGTACCGATCCGGTGGGACAGGGGACCTATGGCTACACCTTC.

The chain couples TRBV5-1 to TRBJ2-1; 9 nucleotides match TRBD2. The CDR3 is 15 residues long. The germline V gene has CDR1 SGHRS and CDR2 YFSETQ. Germline trimming cut 2 bases from V and 5 bases from J; bases unmatched to any gene: 5. CDR3 sequence reads: CASSFGGGAHNEQFF. CDR3 sequence (DNA): TGCGCCAGCAGCTTCGGCGGGGGGGCCCACAATGAGCAGTTCTTC.

The CDR3 region has the DNA TGCGCCAGCAGCTTGGAAGGACCCCAAGCTTTCTTT. It encodes CASSLEGPQAFF. The chain combines TRBV5-1 with TRBJ1-1; D unresolved. V gave up 0 bases and J gave up 9 bases, with 9 bases separating them. CDR3 size: 12 residues. The germline V gene has CDR1 SGHRS and CDR2 YFSETQ. Full variable domain (outside the CDR3, taken from reference TRBV5-1 and TRBJ1-1): KAGVTQTPRYLIKTRGQQVTLSCSPISGHRSVSWYQQTPGQGLQFLFEYFSETQRNKGNFPGRFSGRQFSNSRSEMNVSTLELGDSALYLCASSLEGPQAFFGQGTRLTVV.

V usage is TRBV3-1 and J usage is TRBJ2-3, with 9 bases that match TRBD1. The CDR3 runs 16 residues. V shed 1 base, J shed 1 base, and the junction held 3 bases outside the gene matches. Germline assignment: CDR1 LGHDT and CDR2 YNNKEL (reference sequence). Here the CDR3 DNA reads TGTGCCAGCAGCCAAGCCGGGACAGGGCGCACAGATACGCAGTATTTT. Translation gives CASSQAGTGRTDTQYF.

The V and J genes are TRBV6-6 and TRBJ2-2, with D possibly TRBD2 on 6 matching bases. The germline V and J ends were trimmed by 5 bases and 8 bases, with 18 bases remaining between them. The CDR3 length is 15 residues. Per germline, CDR1 MNHNY and CDR2 SVGAGI (reference sequence). CDR3 sequence (DNA): TGTGCCAGCAGTCACGGGGGAAGGGCCACGGGGGAGCTGTTTTTT. Residues: CASSHGGRATGELFF.

The gene calls are TRBV7-9 and TRBJ1-6; TRBD1 agrees at 7 bases. Germline CDR1 reads SEHNR; CDR2 reads FQNEAQ (reference sequence). The CDR3 totals 15 residues. Trimming removed 5 bases from V and 6 bases from J; junction bases left unmatched: 7. In DNA form, the CDR3 reads TGTGCCAGCAGCGAAGGGACAGCTGCTAATTCACCCCTCCACTTT. Residues: CASSEGTAANSPLHF.

This clonotype was seen many times. This chain links TRBV14 with TRBJ2-1; 8 nucleotides line up with TRBD2. Looked up from germline, CDR1 is SGHDN and CDR2 is FVKESK. J gave up 2 bases and V 4 bases, and 16 bases lay outside the gene matches. There are 19 residues in the CDR3. CDR3 coding DNA: TGTGCCAGCAGCCGCCCGGAGGGTAGCGGGGTTTCGCCCTACAATGAGCAGTTCTTC. It encodes CASSRPEGSGVSPYNEQFF.

This clonotype has a single count. The chain carries TRBV7-6 and TRBJ1-4, with D tentatively TRBD1 (5 bases). Germline V CDR1 and CDR2: SGHVS, FNYEAQ. This CDR3 has 14 amino acids. V was shortened by 5 bases and J by 4 bases, with 11 bases between the two germline ends. CDR3 coding DNA: TGTGCCAGCAGCCCCCGACAGTTTAATGAAAAACTGTTTTTT. Translated, it gives CASSPRQFNEKLFF.

This clonotype came up many times. The chain is built from TRBV6-5 and TRBJ2-7, with D perhaps matching TRBD1 (6 bases). This CDR3 is 16 amino acids long. The germline gives CDR1 MNHEY, CDR2 SVGAGI. V was clipped by 6 bases and J by 3 bases, with 21 bases between them. DNA of the CDR3: TGTGCCAGCAGCCCCCGCCAAACAGGGTTAGACTACGAGCAGTACTTC. Encoded protein: CASSPRQTGLDYEQYF.

The table lists this clonotype with a few counts. The CDR3 loop reads CASSLQGADTQYF. CDR3 DNA sequence: TGTGCCAGCAGCTTGCAGGGGGCAGATACGCAGTATTTT. The V call is TRBV7-3, the J call TRBJ2-3, with 7 bases aligning to TRBD1. In germline, CDR1 is SGHTA, CDR2 FQGTGA. V shed 3 bases and J 4 bases; nucleotides not matched to a gene: 1. The CDR3 totals 13 residues.

This clonotype was seen at least ten times. The chain has TRBV5-1 and TRBJ2-7, with 8 bases identical to TRBD1. CDR1 is SGHRS, CDR2 YFSETQ, per germline. CDR3 length: 15 amino acids. Unmatched junction bases numbered 2, after V lost 0 bases and J lost 0 bases. The CDR3 sequence: CASSLDRGISYEQYF. The CDR3 region has the DNA TGCGCCAGCAGCTTGGACAGGGGGATCTCCTACGAGCAGTACTTC.

This clonotype was seen only a few times. The chain uses TRBV7-6 and TRBJ2-3; D may be TRBD2 (7 bases). The V gene lost 5 bases and the J gene lost 4 bases, with 19 bases spanning the gap. CDR3 length: 16 residues. Germline V gene data show CDR1 as SGHVS and CDR2 as FNYEAQ. The CDR3 is CASSRTGRGFADTQYF. DNA of the CDR3: TGTGCCAGCAGCCGCACAGGGAGGGGGTTCGCAGATACGCAGTATTTT.

V gene TRBV3-2 combines with J gene TRBJ1-6; the table assigns TRBD1, which was not confirmed against the DNA. TRBV3-2 constitutes a pseudogene. CDR3 length: 15 residues. The CDR3 coding sequence is TGTGCCAGCATCTCGACAGGGATCGGTAATTCACCCCTCCACTTT. This gives the protein CASISTGIGNSPLHF.

This clonotype was found a few times. The V call is TRBV10-3, the J call TRBJ1-2; D unresolved. CDR1 and CDR2 (germline): ENHRY, SYGVKD. This CDR3 is built from 14 residues. The germline V and J ends were trimmed by 10 bases and 4 bases, with 19 bases remaining between them. CDR3 loop: CATFTNAGIYGYTF. CDR3 DNA sequence: TGTGCCACCTTTACAAATGCCGGGATCTATGGCTACACCTTC.